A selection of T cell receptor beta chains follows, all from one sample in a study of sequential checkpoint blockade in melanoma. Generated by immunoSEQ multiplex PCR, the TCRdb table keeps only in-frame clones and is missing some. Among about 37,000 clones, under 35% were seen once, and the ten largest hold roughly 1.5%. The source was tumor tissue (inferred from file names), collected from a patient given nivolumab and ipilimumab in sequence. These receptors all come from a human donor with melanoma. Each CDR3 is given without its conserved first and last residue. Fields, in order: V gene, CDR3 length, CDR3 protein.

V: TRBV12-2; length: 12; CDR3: ASRHEGRAGGYT
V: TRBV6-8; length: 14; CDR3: ASRSTGTVENYGYT
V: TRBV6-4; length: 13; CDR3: ASSYTQTYNSPLH
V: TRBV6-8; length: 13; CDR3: ASSDGDPVGNTIY
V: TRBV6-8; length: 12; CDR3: ASSSGTGGEKLF
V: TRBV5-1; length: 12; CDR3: ASSSRQGGETQY
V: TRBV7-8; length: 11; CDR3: ASSPDRVGTQY
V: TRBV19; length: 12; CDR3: ASTPVRPAYEQY
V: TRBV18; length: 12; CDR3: ASSPGQLNTEAF
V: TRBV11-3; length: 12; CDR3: ASSLMGFGNTIY
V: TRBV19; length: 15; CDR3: ASTRGRAGPTNEKLF
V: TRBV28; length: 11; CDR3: ASRDRLVDGYT
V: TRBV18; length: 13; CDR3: ASSPRGANTGELF
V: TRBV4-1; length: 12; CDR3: ASSQVLVTYGYT
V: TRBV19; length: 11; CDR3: ASRAPMNTEAF
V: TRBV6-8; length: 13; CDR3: ASLKAGGGGTEAF
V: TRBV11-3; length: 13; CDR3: ASSPLAGLYNEQF
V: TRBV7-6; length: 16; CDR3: ASSRQGAIRDGNQPQH
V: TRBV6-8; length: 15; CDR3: ASSPRRLADRTDTQY
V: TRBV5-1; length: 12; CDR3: ASYPGTAAYGYT
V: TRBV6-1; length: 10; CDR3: ASSEDYQPQH
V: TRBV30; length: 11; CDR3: ACPRKGTVEAF
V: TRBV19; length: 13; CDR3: ASSTDRGANYGYT
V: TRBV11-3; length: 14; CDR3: ASSHFTGTGAYEQY
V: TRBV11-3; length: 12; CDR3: ASSLVPTHYGYT